The clone carrying this TCR beta chain was counted a few times. Libraries were prepared by immunoSEQ multiplex PCR; TCRdb keeps only in-frame clonotypes and omits some of them. The sample has 30,000 to 40,000 clones, over 75% seen once; the top ten hold 15% to 18%. The sample is drawn from a study of PD-L1 blockade in urothelial cancer. In the study overall: Patients commenced atezolizumab in 2014, and it was given at 1,200 mg intravenously every 3 weeks. Analyzed time points were 3 weeks (second dose) and 6 weeks after therapy began. Blood yielded a median of around 150,000 T cells per sample.

CDR3 size: 15 residues. The germline CDR1 and CDR2 sequences are SGHKS and YYEKEE (reference sequence). The ends were cut back, 4 bases at V and 3 bases at J, with 13 bases in the middle. Time point reported: pretreatment peripheral blood. The receptor was isolated from a man aged 55 to 70 with urothelial cancer. This chain joins TRBV5-5 and TRBJ2-2; possible D gene TRBD1, 6 bases. The sequenced sample was PBMCs, obtained around atezolizumab (anti-PD-L1) treatment. This chain's CDR3 is CASSLDRIHTGELFF. The CDR3 region has the DNA TGTGCCAGCAGCCTTGACAGGATCCACACCGGGGAGCTGTTTTTT.